The rows below give T cell receptor beta chains drawn from one sample of a study of control samples from healthy donors and cancer patients. Profiled with immunoSEQ multiplex PCR; TCRdb holds only in-frame clones, not every one. The sample includes tens of thousands of clones, around 94% of them seen just once. Sequenced sample: blood. The receptors here all came from a woman between 18 and 29 years old in good health. CDR3s include the opening cysteine and the closing phenylalanine or tryptophan. A D gene is named only where the DNA matches it firmly. The size of a clone is reported for some rows only, either as once, few or many, or as a class for expanded clones.

>.|12|TRBJ2-7|.|TRBV10-2
TGCGCCAGCGTGAGGTTGGCGGGGGAGCAGTACTTC
CASVRLAGEQYF
>.|15|TRBJ2-7|.|TRBV5-1
TGCGCCAGCAGCTCCGGAGCTGTAAACCGTTACGAGCAGTACTTC
CASSSGAVNRYEQYF
>TRBD1|15|TRBJ1-1|.|TRBV28
TGTGCCAGCAGTTCCGGACAGGGTCGGAACACTGAAGCTTTCTTT
CASSSGQGRNTEAFF
>TRBD1|17|TRBJ2-5|.|TRBV5-1
TGCGCCAGCAGCTTGGCCAGGGACAGGGCGTACCAAGAGACCCAGTACTTC
CASSLARDRAYQETQYF
>TRBD1|13|TRBJ1-2|.|TRBV7-8
TGTGCCAGCAGTAACCGGGACAGGGTAGGCTACACCTTC
CASSNRDRVGYTF
>.|14|TRBJ2-7|.|TRBV9
TGTGCCAGCAGCGTAGAGGGGGGATCAGTCGAGCAGTACTTC
CASSVEGGSVEQYF
>.|11|TRBJ2-3|.|TRBV6-5
TGTGCCAGCCTAGAGGGTTATACGCAGTATTTT
CASLEGYTQYF
>.|10|TRBJ2-7|.|TRBV6-2/TRBV6-3
TGTGCCAGCAGCCGGTACGAGCAGTACTTC
CASSRYEQYF
>.|19|TRBJ2-6|.|TRBV21-1
TGTGCCAGCAGCAATCAGGCAGGACAGGGTGGCTCAGGGGCCAACGTCCTGACTTTC
CASSNQAGQGGSGANVLTF
>TRBD2|14|TRBJ2-7|.|TRBV9
TGTGCCAGCAGCGTAGGGGGGGGTCCCTACGAGCAGTACTTC
CASSVGGGPYEQYF
>TRBD1|13|TRBJ1-6|.|TRBV19
TGTGCCAGCCGGGACAGGGAGAATTCACCCCTCCACTTT
CASRDRENSPLHF
>.|14|TRBJ1-3|.|TRBV25-1
TGTGCCTCACGGGAAGGGTTGGCCGGAAACACCATATATTTT
CASREGLAGNTIYF
>.|13|TRBJ1-6|.|TRBV3-1/TRBV3-2
TGTGCCAGCAGCCAAGACGTAGCCAGGGGTCTCCACTTT
CASSQDVARGLHF
>.|14|TRBJ2-3|.|TRBV27
TGTGCCAGCAGTTTAACAGGGCTTCTGGGTACGCAGTATTTT
CASSLTGLLGTQYF
>.|11|TRBJ2-3|.|TRBV19
TGTGCCAGTACGTCCGCAGATACGCAGTATTTT
CASTSADTQYF
>.|19|TRBJ1-5|.|TRBV15
TGTGCCACCAGCAGAGAGCCCCCTTTTTTTTCTGGGGGCAATCAGCCCCAGCATTTT
CATSREPPFFSGGNQPQHF
>TRBD2|14|TRBJ2-3|once|TRBV27
TGTGCCACCAAAATTAGCGGGTACTCAGATACGCAGTATTTT
CATKISGYSDTQYF
>.|13|TRBJ2-7|.|TRBV24-1
TGTGCCACCAGTGCCATTAGGGGAGACGAGCAGTACTTC
CATSAIRGDEQYF
>.|14|TRBJ2-4|.|TRBV25-1
TGTGCCAGCAGTGAGAAAAGGGACCTAAACATTCAGTACTTC
CASSEKRDLNIQYF
>.|14|TRBJ1-3|.|TRBV19
TGTGCCAGTAGTATCGGACAGCCCGGAAACACCATATATTTT
CASSIGQPGNTIYF
>.|14|TRBJ2-7|.|TRBV28
TGTGCCACAGCCTATCTAGGCGTCGGCTACGAGCAGTACTTC
CATAYLGVGYEQYF
>TRBD1|15|TRBJ1-4|.|TRBV5-1
TGCGCCAGCAGCCCTCGGACAGGGGGGAGTGAAAAACTGTTTTTT
CASSPRTGGSEKLFF
>TRBD1|18|TRBJ2-6|.|TRBV11-3
TGTGCCAGCAGCTCCACCGGGACAGGGTACTCTGGGGCCAACGTCCTGACTTTC
CASSSTGTGYSGANVLTF
>TRBD2|14|TRBJ2-5|.|TRBV5-6
TGTGCCAGCAGCTCGGGACTAGGGCAAGAGACCCAGTACTTC
CASSSGLGQETQYF
>.|17|TRBJ1-3|.|TRBV11-3
TGTGCCAGCAGCTACCAACGAGGGGTATGGTCTGGAAACACCATATATTTT
CASSYQRGVWSGNTIYF
>.|15|TRBJ2-7|.|TRBV28
TGTGCCAGCAGTTTAGTGACCAGAGGTATCCACGAGCAGTACTTC
CASSLVTRGIHEQYF
>.|15|TRBJ1-1|.|TRBV14
TGTGCCAGCAGCCAAGATAGGGTCGCGGGCACTGAAGCTTTCTTT
CASSQDRVAGTEAFF
>.|15|TRBJ2-6|once|TRBV19
TGTGCCAGTAGTCGACTCGCCGACGGGGCCAACGTCCTGACTTTC
CASSRLADGANVLTF
>.|15|TRBJ1-2|.|TRBV5-6
TGTGCCAGCAGCCGACCGGTGGGAACTAAGGATGGCTACACCTTC
CASSRPVGTKDGYTF
>.|14|TRBJ1-6|.|TRBV5-6
TGTGCCAGCAGCTTGTCACAGAATAATTCACCCCTCCACTTT
CASSLSQNNSPLHF
>TRBD1|14|TRBJ2-2|.|TRBV19
TGTGCCAGTAGGGGACAGGGGGCGATCGGGGAGCTGTTTTTT
CASRGQGAIGELFF
>.|12|TRBJ1-5|few|TRBV6-2/TRBV6-3
TGTGCCAGCAGTTACTATAATCAGCCCCAGCATTTT
CASSYYNQPQHF
>.|15|TRBJ1-2|.|TRBV27
TGTGCCAGCAGTACGTTTCGGGGGGCGGGTGAGGGCTACACCTTC
CASSTFRGAGEGYTF
>.|14|TRBJ1-1|.|TRBV5-4
TGTGCCAGCAGCAGGACCGGGCAGAACACTGAAGCTTTCTTT
CASSRTGQNTEAFF
>.|17|TRBJ1-5|.|TRBV21-1
TGTGCCAGCAGCCCCCCTCTGGGGGGGGGTTGCAATCAGCCCCAGCATTTT
CASSPPLGGGCNQPQHF
>TRBD1|14|TRBJ2-7|.|TRBV18
TGTGCCAGCTCACCAGGGACAGGGCCCTACGAGCAGTACTTC
CASSPGTGPYEQYF
>TRBD1|17|TRBJ2-6|.|TRBV5-1
TGCGCCAGCAGCTTAACAGGGGGGACCTCTGGGGCCAACGTCCTGACTTTC
CASSLTGGTSGANVLTF
>.|13|TRBJ2-2|.|TRBV20-1
TGCAGTGCTAGTCCACAGGGACCCGGGGAACTGTTTTTT
CSASPQGPGELFF
>TRBD1|16|TRBJ1-3|once|TRBV5-1
TGCGCCAGCAGCCAAGCCGGGACAGGAGCTGGAAACACCATATATTTT
CASSQAGTGAGNTIYF
>.|17|TRBJ2-3|.|TRBV24-1
TGTGCCACCAGTGATTTGGGGCTGGCAGGGAGGCTAGATACGCAGTATTTT
CATSDLGLAGRLDTQYF
>.|13|TRBJ1-2|.|TRBV28
TGTGCCAGCAGTTTATACGGGGCGGGTGGCTACACCTTC
CASSLYGAGGYTF
>.|14|TRBJ1-2|.|TRBV11-2
TGTGCCAGCAGCTTAGTTGCAGGGAACTATGGCTACACCTTC
CASSLVAGNYGYTF
>TRBD1|13|TRBJ1-1|.|TRBV2
TGTGCCAGCAAGGGACAGGGTATCACTGAAGCTTTCTTT
CASKGQGITEAFF
>.|15|TRBJ2-1|.|TRBV28
TGTGCCAGCAGTTTACGGGGGAGGTTATACAATGAGCAGTTCTTC
CASSLRGRLYNEQFF
>.|14|TRBJ1-2|.|TRBV29-1
TGCAGCGTTGAGGCTGATGGGGGGCGGTCTGGCTACACCTTC
CSVEADGGRSGYTF
>.|17|TRBJ2-4|.|TRBV27
TGTGCCAGCAGTCCCCCAACGGTTGGGCGCATCCAAAACATTCAGTACTTC
CASSPPTVGRIQNIQYF
>TRBD1|15|TRBJ1-2|.|TRBV28
TGTGCCAGCAGTTTATCCAGCACAGGGGGCTATGGCTACACCTTC
CASSLSSTGGYGYTF
>.|15|TRBJ1-2|.|TRBV5-6
TGTGCCAGCAGCTTGGGAGATAGGGGACCCTATGGCTACACCTTC
CASSLGDRGPYGYTF
>TRBD2|16|TRBJ2-5|once|TRBV3-1/TRBV3-2
TGTGCCAGCAGCCTCCGGCCTAGCGGGAGGAGGGAGACCCAGTACTTC
CASSLRPSGRRETQYF
>TRBD1|14|TRBJ1-2|.|TRBV28
TGTGCCAGCAATGGACAGGGTTTGGACTATGGCTACACCTTC
CASNGQGLDYGYTF
>.|14|TRBJ1-1|once|TRBV5-1
TGCGCCAGCAGCTTGGGGGGGTTCGCAACTGAAGCTTTCTTT
CASSLGGFATEAFF
>.|13|TRBJ1-1|.|TRBV12-3/TRBV12-4
TGTGCCAGCAGCGGCAGGTTGGAGAGCAAAGCTTTCTTT
CASSGRLESKAFF
>.|12|TRBJ2-1|.|TRBV5-1
TGCGCCAGCATGGGGGTCGTCAATGAGCAGTTCTTC
CASMGVVNEQFF
>.|14|TRBJ1-2|.|TRBV6-4
TGTGCCAGCAGTGACGGAGGGATGTACGATGGCTACACCTTC
CASSDGGMYDGYTF
>.|12|TRBJ2-7|.|TRBV10-3
TGTGCCATCAGTGAGTCCGCCTACGAGCAGTACTTC
CAISESAYEQYF
>.|12|TRBJ2-1|.|TRBV11-2
TGTGCCAGCAGCTTAGACCTAGTTCGTCAGTTCTTC
CASSLDLVRQFF
>.|13|TRBJ1-1|.|TRBV28
TGTGCCAGCATTCACAGATCCCACACTGAAGCTTTCTTT
CASIHRSHTEAFF
>TRBD2|14|TRBJ2-1|.|TRBV4-2
TGTGCCAGCAGCCAAGAAGGGAGGGGTTTTGAGCAGTTCTTC
CASSQEGRGFEQFF